There are many counts of the clone carrying this T cell receptor (beta chain). Its antigen is still unknown. This sample stems from a study of metastatic and nonmetastatic thyroid tumors. Overall study context: Repertoire data that came from the blood and tumor or nodule tissue of malignant and benign thyroid patients were compared.

General study results and limits: In blood and tumor, TCR beta diversity was reportedly significantly higher in malignant thyroid tumors than in benign nodules.

Thyroid surgery was performed in patients who had received no treatment beforehand. The CDR3 is 14 residues long. Germline V gene data show CDR1 as SEHNR and CDR2 as FQNEAQ (reference sequence). Trimming took 7 bases from V and 7 from J; bases not matched to a gene: 12. With MiXCR, TCRdb called clones anew from the PCR reads. The data hold some 45,000 clones, with roughly an eighth observed a single time. This sequence was found in a male donor with papillary thyroid cancer or a benign thyroid nodule (not recorded which). Some clones in this sample may be carry-over from other donors' samples. The V call is TRBV7-9, the J call TRBJ2-7, with 8 nucleotides matching TRBD1. Specimen: blood. The CDR3 loop reads CASTNSDRVGEQYF. CDR3 DNA sequence: TGTGCCAGCACCAATTCGGACAGGGTGGGTGAGCAGTACTTC.